This record looks at one T cell receptor beta chain sequence and its context. Its antigen is not known. Sequence at one end of the junction differs from germline and may be a read error. This specimen comes from a study of tumor-infiltrating lymphocytes in primary liver carcinoma. Both RNA and DNA were isolated together from approximately 22-30 mg of bulk tissue that had not been sorted. Sampling targeted five separate regions of each tumor, which included the tumor centre. General study points: Tumor region pairs overlapped more than did tumor-adjacent and tumor-blood pairs.

Using a constant-region primer together with ProtoScript II reverse transcriptase, TCR beta cDNA was made from about 500 ng of total RNA. Three nested multiplex PCR rounds, a slightly modified ARM-PCR, produced the libraries for TCR beta. Each of the first two PCR rounds ran approximately 10 cycles with TRBV1-TRBV30 forward and C-beta reverse primers. TCRdb processed the multiplex PCR reads anew with MiXCR; each CDR3 protein has one entry. The sample consists of fewer than 250,000 distinct CDR3 sequences, 85% of them appearing once. The germline CDR1 and CDR2 sequences are MNHNS and SASEGT. This CDR3 contains 12 residues.

The sample consisted of tumor tissue from primary liver carcinoma. This receptor was taken from a man aged 40-49 years with primary liver carcinoma and hepatitis B virus infection. The chain has TRBV6-1 and TRBJ2-3; D not certain. This CDR3 reads CASNPGTNTQYF. The CDR3 DNA follows: TGTGCCAGCAATCCCGGCACAAATACGCAGTATTTT.